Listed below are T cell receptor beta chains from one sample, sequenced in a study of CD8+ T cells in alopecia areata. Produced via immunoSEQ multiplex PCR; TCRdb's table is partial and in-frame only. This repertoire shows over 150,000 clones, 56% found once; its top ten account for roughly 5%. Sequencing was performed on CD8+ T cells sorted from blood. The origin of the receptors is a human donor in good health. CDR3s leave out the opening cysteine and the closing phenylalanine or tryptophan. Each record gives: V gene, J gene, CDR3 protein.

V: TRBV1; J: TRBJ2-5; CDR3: TSSQSYQETQY
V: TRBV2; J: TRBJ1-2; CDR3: ASSDRPTGYYGYT
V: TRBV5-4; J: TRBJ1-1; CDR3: ASSPGVGEAF
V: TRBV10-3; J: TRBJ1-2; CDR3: ATRDSLNYGYT
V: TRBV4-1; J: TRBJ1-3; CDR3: ASSQNSGNTIY
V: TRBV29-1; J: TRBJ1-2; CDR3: SATDFEDRGYGYT
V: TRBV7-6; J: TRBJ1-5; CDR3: ASSLGVGNQPQH
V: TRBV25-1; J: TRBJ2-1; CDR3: ASTTSRDSYNEQF
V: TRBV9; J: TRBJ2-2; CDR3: ASSFGGTGELF
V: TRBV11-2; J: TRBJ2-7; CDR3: ASSLAASYEQY
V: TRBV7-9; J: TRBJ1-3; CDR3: ASSLIQGISGNTIY
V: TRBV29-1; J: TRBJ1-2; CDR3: SVQGGNYGYT
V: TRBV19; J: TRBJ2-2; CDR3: ASSPGGGELF
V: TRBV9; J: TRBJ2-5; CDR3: ASSTPSDSETQY
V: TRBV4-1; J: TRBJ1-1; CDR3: ASSQGANTEAF
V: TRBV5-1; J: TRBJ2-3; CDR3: ASSLWGSGTDTQY
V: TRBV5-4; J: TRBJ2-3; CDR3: ASSTGTSSADTQY
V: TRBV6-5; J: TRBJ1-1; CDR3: ASSYGSSTEAF
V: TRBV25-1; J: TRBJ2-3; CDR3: ASSSLAGTDTQY
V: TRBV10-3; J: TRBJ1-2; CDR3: AISDPGRLFYGYT